This T cell receptor beta chain was retrieved from a study of T cell responses to AZD1222 COVID-19 vaccine. Study observations and caveats: There were repertoire samples only from the period after the peak T cell response.

Generated by immunoSEQ multiplex PCR, the TCRdb table keeps only in-frame clones and is missing some. The sample has some 130,000 clones, 80% to 90% seen once. This clone was counted a few times. As yet, its antigen is unknown. Germline CDR1 and CDR2: MNHEY and SVGEGT. The CDR3 spans 14 residues. V gave up 5 bases and J gave up 1 base; unmatched junction bases: 2. Here the sequenced sample was peripheral blood, taken on day 0 of AZD1222 vaccination. The sequence was obtained from an adult in good health. V is TRBV6-2 or TRBV6-3 and J is TRBJ2-3; 8 bases align to TRBD1. CDR3 sequence: CASSTGQGTDTQYF. The CDR3 DNA reads as TGTGCCAGCAGTACGGGACAGGGCACAGATACGCAGTATTTT.